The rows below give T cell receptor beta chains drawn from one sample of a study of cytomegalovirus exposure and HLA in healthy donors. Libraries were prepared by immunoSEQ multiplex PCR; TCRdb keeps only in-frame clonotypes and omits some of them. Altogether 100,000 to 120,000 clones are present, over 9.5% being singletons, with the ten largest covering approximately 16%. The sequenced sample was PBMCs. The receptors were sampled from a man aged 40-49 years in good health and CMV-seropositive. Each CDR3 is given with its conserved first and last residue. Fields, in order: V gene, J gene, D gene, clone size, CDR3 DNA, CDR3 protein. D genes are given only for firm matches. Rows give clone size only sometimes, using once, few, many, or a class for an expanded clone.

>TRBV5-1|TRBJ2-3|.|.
TGCGCCAGCAGCTTGTACGCGGAGTTCACAGATACGCAGTATTTT
CASSLYAEFTDTQYF
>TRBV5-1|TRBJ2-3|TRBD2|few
TGCGCCAGCAGCCCAGGACTAGCGGAGTTAGATACGCAGTATTTT
CASSPGLAELDTQYF
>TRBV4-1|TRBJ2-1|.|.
TGCGCCAGCAGCCCTACTATTCTAGCGCCCCGAATCAATGAGCAGTTCTTC
CASSPTILAPRINEQFF
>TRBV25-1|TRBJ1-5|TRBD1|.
TGTGCCAGCAGTGAGGAGGGACAGGGAGATCAGCCCCAGCATTTT
CASSEEGQGDQPQHF
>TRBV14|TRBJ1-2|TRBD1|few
TGTGCCAGCAGCCGGGACAGGGGCGCCCCATCTTTTGGCTACACCTTC
CASSRDRGAPSFGYTF
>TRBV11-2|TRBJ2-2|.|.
TGTGCCAGCAGCTTACTACCCGGGGAGCTGTTTTTT
CASSLLPGELFF
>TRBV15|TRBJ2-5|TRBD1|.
TGTGCCACCAGCCCCGGGACAGGGCAAGAGACCCAGTACTTC
CATSPGTGQETQYF
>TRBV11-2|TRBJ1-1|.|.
TGTGCCAGCAGCTCCATAGGGGCTAACACTGAAGCTTTCTTT
CASSSIGANTEAFF
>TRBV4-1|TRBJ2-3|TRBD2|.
TGCGCCAGCAGCCTTTCCGGGACTAGCGGGAGCCCAGATACGCAGTATTTT
CASSLSGTSGSPDTQYF
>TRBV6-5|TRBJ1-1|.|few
TGTGCCAGCAGTTACTCGTTGGGGGGCACTGAAGCTTTCTTT
CASSYSLGGTEAFF
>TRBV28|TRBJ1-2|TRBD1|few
TGTGCCAGCAGTCCGCGGACAGGGAGGGATGGCTACACCTTC
CASSPRTGRDGYTF
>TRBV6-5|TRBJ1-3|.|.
TGTGCCAGCCGGGGGGTATTTGGAAACACCATATATTTT
CASRGVFGNTIYF
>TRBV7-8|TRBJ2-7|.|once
TGTGCCAGCAGAGGCCGGGAACAACCCTACGAGCAGTACTTC
CASRGREQPYEQYF
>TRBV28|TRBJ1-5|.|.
TGTGCCAGCAGTTTACATCGGCGGAAAAGGCACCAGCCCCAGCATTTT
CASSLHRRKRHQPQHF
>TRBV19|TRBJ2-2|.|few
TGTGCCAGTAGTATAGTCGGTTCTCGCACCGGGGAGCTGTTTTTT
CASSIVGSRTGELFF
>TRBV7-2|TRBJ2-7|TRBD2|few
TGTGCCAGCAGCTTAGACCTCGGCGGGAGGACGCGGGAGCAGTACTTC
CASSLDLGGRTREQYF
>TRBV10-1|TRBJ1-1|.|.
TGCGCCAGCACCAGGGGAGTCGGGGACACTGAAGCTTTCTTT
CASTRGVGDTEAFF
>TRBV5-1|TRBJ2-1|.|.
TGCGCCAGCAGCTTGGCCGGTGCAAGATACAATGAGCAGTTCTTC
CASSLAGARYNEQFF
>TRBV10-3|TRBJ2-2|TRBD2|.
TGTGCCATCAGTGGGACTAGCGGGGGACTCACCGGGGAGCTGTTTTTT
CAISGTSGGLTGELFF
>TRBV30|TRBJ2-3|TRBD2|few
TGTGCCTGGACCCTCCTAGCGGGAGGGGATACGCAGTATTTT
CAWTLLAGGDTQYF
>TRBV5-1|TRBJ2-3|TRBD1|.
TGCGCCAGCAGCTTGGCCGTCCTATCCCGCGGGACAGGAGTCCTTGATACGCAGTATTTT
CASSLAVLSRGTGVLDTQYF
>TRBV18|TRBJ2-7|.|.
TGTGCCAGCTCACCGCGGGCCCGTAGCTCCTACGAGCAGTACTTC
CASSPRARSSYEQYF
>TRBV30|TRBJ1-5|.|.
TGTGCCTGGAGCTACGGGGGGGCCAGCAATCAGCCCCAGCATTTT
CAWSYGGASNQPQHF
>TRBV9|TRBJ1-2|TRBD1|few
TGTGCCAGCAGCGACCGGGACAGGAGTAACTATCGAGGCTACACCTTC
CASSDRDRSNYRGYTF
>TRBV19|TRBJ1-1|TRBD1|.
TGTGCCAGTAGGGACAGGGAGAACACTGAAGCTTTCTTT
CASRDRENTEAFF
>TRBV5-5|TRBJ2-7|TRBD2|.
TGTGCCAGCAGCCAACTAGCGGGAGCATCCGAGCAGTACTTC
CASSQLAGASEQYF
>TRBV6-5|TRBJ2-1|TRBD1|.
TGTGCCAGCAGTTACTCACAGGGGTTTTCCTACAATGAGCAGTTCTTC
CASSYSQGFSYNEQFF
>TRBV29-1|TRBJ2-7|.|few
TGCAGCGCCGCCTTGGCATCCCGCTACGAGCAGTACTTC
CSAALASRYEQYF
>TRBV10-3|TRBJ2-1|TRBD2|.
TGTGCCACCCAGCGGGAGGATAATGAGCAGTTCTTC
CATQREDNEQFF
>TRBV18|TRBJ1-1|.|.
TGTGCCAGCTCACCCCTTCTAATGGGGGGGGAGACTGAAGCTTTCTTT
CASSPLLMGGETEAFF
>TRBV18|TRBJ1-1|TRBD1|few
TGTGCCAGCTCAGAGACAGGGGTGGCGACTGAAGCTTTCTTT
CASSETGVATEAFF